The 26 T cell receptor beta chains listed next were all sequenced from one sample in a study of cytomegalovirus exposure and HLA in healthy donors. Amplification used 60 Vbeta primers and 13 Jbeta primers. TCRdb's copy holds only in-frame clones and misses some; the assay was immunoSEQ multiplex PCR. The sample carries tens of thousands of clones, about two thirds recorded once. The specimen sequenced was PBMCs. The receptor set was obtained from a woman in her forties in good health and CMV-seropositive.

The V gene is TRBV15, the J gene TRBJ1-6; no reliable D call. Trimming removed 0 bases from V and 10 bases from J, with 4 bases in between. CDR1 and CDR2 (germline): LNHNV, YYDKDF (reference sequence). This CDR3 region has 12 residues. CDR3 in amino acids: CATSRDQSPLHF. CDR3 DNA sequence: TGTGCCACCAGCAGAGATCAGTCACCCCTCCACTTT. Supplemented by reference TRBV15 and TRBJ1-6, the full variable domain reads DAMVIQNPRYQVTQFGKPVTLSCSQTLNHNVMYWYQQKSSQAPKLLFHYYDKDFNNEADTPDNFQSRRPNTSFCFLDIRSPGLGDTAMYLCATSRDQSPLHFGNGTRLTVT.

The gene calls are TRBV2 and TRBJ2-4; TRBD1 is a possible D gene (7 bases). The V gene lost 3 bases and the J gene lost 6 bases, with 12 bases spanning the gap. The CDR3 runs 14 residues. Germline CDR1 and CDR2: SNHLY and FYNNEI. In nucleotides, the CDR3 is TGTGCCAGCAGTGAGAGCCAGGGGGGAAACATTCAGTACTTC. Translated, it gives CASSESQGGNIQYF.

The chain employs TRBV19 and TRBJ1-3, with 7 bases lining up with TRBD1. With V trimmed by 5 bases and J by 0 bases, 10 bases remained unmatched. The CDR3 is made up of 17 amino acids. Germline CDR1 reads LNHDA; CDR2 reads SQIVND (reference sequence). The CDR3 nucleotides read TGTGCCAGTAGTCTCCACTCGACAGGGATCTCTGGAAACACCATATATTTT. Its protein product is CASSLHSTGISGNTIYF. The variable domain in full, completed from reference TRBV19 and TRBJ1-3, reads DGGITQSPKYLFRKEGQNVTLSCEQNLNHDAMYWYRQDPGQGLRLIYYSQIVNDFQKGDIAEGYSVSREKKESFPLTVTSAQKNPTAFYLCASSLHSTGISGNTIYFGEGSWLTVV.

This chain links TRBV5-1 with TRBJ2-7; maybe TRBD2 (5 bases). Trimming took 1 base from V and 5 from J, leaving 16 bases between them. This CDR3 spans 15 amino acids. Germline V gene data show CDR1 as SGHRS and CDR2 as YFSETQ. The CDR3 here is CASSLQSRVGDEQYF. Here the CDR3 DNA reads TGCGCCAGCAGCTTGCAATCGAGGGTCGGGGACGAGCAGTACTTC.

This clone came up once. The rearrangement uses TRBV5-6 and TRBJ2-5, with 7 bases fitting TRBD1. Germline V gene lookup returns CDR1 SGHDT and CDR2 YYEEEE. The V and J ends lost 1 base and 4 bases, in that order; junction bases with no gene match: 1. The CDR3 spans 13 residues. The DNA for the CDR3 is TGTGCCAGCAGCTTGTCAGGGGGAGAGACCCAGTACTTC. Its translation: CASSLSGGETQYF.

In DNA, the CDR3 is TGTGCCAGCAGCTTCACAGGGGTAAGCAATCAGCCCCAGCATTTT. Translated: CASSFTGVSNQPQHF. This chain joins TRBV7-2 and TRBJ1-5, with 7 bases identical to TRBD1. Germline V gives CDR1 SGHTA, CDR2 FQGNSA. The CDR3 loop spans 15 amino acids. J was trimmed by 1 base and V by 3 bases; bases with no gene match: 3. Looking up the rest from reference TRBV7-2 and TRBJ1-5 gives the full variable domain: GAGVSQSPSNKVTEKGKDVELRCDPISGHTALYWYRQSLGQGLEFLIYFQGNSAPDKSGLPSDRFSAERTGGSVSTLTIQRTQQEDSAVYLCASSFTGVSNQPQHFGDGTRLSIL.

The chain recombines TRBV7-3 with TRBJ1-6; no definite D call. V lost 4 bases and J lost 10, with 11 bases in between. This CDR3 spans 13 amino acids. Germline assignment: CDR1 SGHTA and CDR2 FQGTGA. CDR3 in DNA: TGTGCCAGCAGCTCCGCTAGAGAATCACCCCTCCACTTT. It encodes CASSSARESPLHF.

This sequence joins TRBV2 and TRBJ2-7; D is perhaps TRBD1 (6 bases). The V and J ends lost 7 bases and 8 bases respectively, with 12 bases between them. The CDR3 consists of 11 residues. The V gene's germline CDR1 is SNHLY and CDR2 FYNNEI. The CDR3 DNA reads TGTGCCAGCACTCCAGGGGTCAAGCAGTACTTC. Its translation is CASTPGVKQYF.

The J gene is TRBJ2-3, the V gene TRBV10-3, with unresolved D. The V end lost 8 bases, the J end lost 3 bases, and 21 bases lay between the germline ends. The CDR3 runs to 16 residues. Per the germline V gene, CDR1 is ENHRY and CDR2 is SYGVKD. Here the CDR3 DNA reads TGTGCCATCGGGCAAGGCTTGGCAGGTGGGACAGATACGCAGTATTTT. This gives the protein CAIGQGLAGGTDTQYF.

This clone was seen just once. The genes are TRBV10-2 and TRBJ2-3; D is possibly TRBD2 (6 bases). CDR1 and CDR2 from the germline V gene are WSHSY and SAAADI. CDR3 length: 14 residues. V was pared by 2 bases and J by 6 bases, with 12 bases between. The CDR3 nucleotides read TGCGCCAGCAGTGAGGGCGGGGCGCCGGATACGCAGTATTTT. Its translation is CASSEGGAPDTQYF.

This clone was seen more than once but under ten times. The chain combines TRBV5-6 with TRBJ1-6; D is unclear. Germline CDR1 SGHDT, CDR2 YYEEEE. V lost 4 bases, J lost 10 bases, and 18 bases lay in between. This CDR3 spans 15 amino acids. CDR3 sequence: CASSHLDGSGSPLHF. For the CDR3, the DNA is TGTGCCAGCAGCCACCTCGACGGTTCGGGATCACCCCTCCACTTT.

The chain links TRBV2 to TRBJ2-3; the D gene is possibly TRBD2 (6 bases). The CDR3 spans 12 residues. Germline V lookup: CDR1 SNHLY, CDR2 FYNNEI. V lost 4 bases to trimming and J lost 4 bases, with 6 bases between them. The CDR3 loop is CASSGGADTQYF. The DNA of the CDR3 is TGTGCCAGCAGTGGGGGGGCAGATACGCAGTATTTT.

This chain uses TRBV2 with TRBJ1-2; D unresolved. Germline loops: CDR1 SNHLY, CDR2 FYNNEI. The CDR3 has 15 amino acids. V lost 6 bases, J lost 8 bases, and 22 bases lay in between. The DNA of the CDR3 is TGTGCCAGCAGCCTAGGGAGGAAAGGTGGGGAAGGCTACACCTTC. Its translation is CASSLGRKGGEGYTF.

V and J are TRBV14 and TRBJ1-6; D perhaps matches TRBD1 (6 bases). V gave up 1 base and J gave up 7 bases, with 11 bases separating them. Germline V gene lookup returns CDR1 SGHDN and CDR2 FVKESK. CDR3 size: 15 residues. CDR3 nucleotides: TGTGCCAGCAGCCAAGGCGCAGGGGTCAATTCACCCCTCCACTTT. Its translation is CASSQGAGVNSPLHF.

The genes are TRBV6-1 and TRBJ2-3; 10 nucleotides line up with TRBD2. V shed 1 base and J 1 base; nucleotides not matched to a gene: 2. There are 16 residues in the CDR3. Looked up from germline, CDR1 is MNHNS and CDR2 is SASEGT. The CDR3: CASSEGLAGGTDTQYF. The CDR3 DNA reads TGTGCCAGCAGTGAAGGCCTAGCGGGGGGCACAGATACGCAGTATTTT.

This chain uses TRBV6-5 with TRBJ2-3; perhaps TRBD2 as D (6 bases). The CDR3 runs 14 residues. Germline-derived CDR1 and CDR2 are MNHEY and SVGAGI. The germline V and J ends were trimmed by 6 bases and 2 bases, with 12 bases remaining between them. The CDR3 protein is CASRSGGYTDTQYF. The CDR3 DNA reads as TGTGCCAGCAGGTCCGGGGGATACACAGATACGCAGTATTTT.

This rearrangement joins TRBV13 to TRBJ1-2, with 8 bases aligning to TRBD1. This CDR3 is built from 15 residues. Germline lookup yields CDR1 PRHDT and CDR2 FYEKMQ (reference sequence). V shed 5 bases, J shed 1 base, and the junction held 6 bases outside the gene matches. The CDR3, as DNA: TGTGCCAGCAGCACTGCGACAGGGGTTAACTATGGCTACACCTTC. Translated: CASSTATGVNYGYTF. Drawing the rest from reference TRBV13 and TRBJ1-2, the complete variable domain is AAGVIQSPRHLIKEKRETATLKCYPIPRHDTVYWYQQGPGQDPQFLISFYEKMQSDKGSIPDRFSAQQFSDYHSELNMSSLELGDSALYFCASSTATGVNYGYTFGSGTRLTVV.

The gene calls are TRBV5-1 and TRBJ1-5; no firm D call. The CDR3 spans 12 residues. Looked up from germline, CDR1 is SGHRS and CDR2 is YFSETQ. V lost 0 bases to trimming and J lost 7 bases, with 5 bases between them. The CDR3 loop is CASSLDGQPQHF. CDR3 bases: TGCGCCAGCAGCTTGGACGGGCAGCCCCAGCATTTT.

The V and J genes are TRBV5-4 and TRBJ2-3, with a tentative D call TRBD1 (6 bases). The CDR3 covers 14 residues. Germline lookup yields CDR1 SGHNT and CDR2 YYREEE (reference sequence). Trimming took 3 bases from V and 6 from J, leaving 14 bases between them. CDR3 coding DNA: TGTGCCAGCAGCTCTGCGACAGGAGCGGATACGCAGTATTTT. Its protein product is CASSSATGADTQYF.

The CDR3 reads CASESEGETQYF. Here the CDR3 DNA reads TGTGCTAGTGAGTCGGAGGGAGAGACCCAGTACTTC. The rearrangement joins TRBV12-5 to TRBJ2-5; possible D gene TRBD2, 6 bases. CDR3 size: 12 residues. Trimming took off 7 bases at V and 4 bases at J, with 10 bases between the two ends. Germline CDR1 reads LGHNT; CDR2 reads FRNRAP. The whole variable domain, remainder taken from reference TRBV12-5 and TRBJ2-5, is DARVTQTPRHKVTEMGQEVTMRCQPILGHNTVFWYRQTMMQGLELLAYFRNRAPLDDSGMPKDRFSAEMPDATLATLKIQPSEPRDSAVYFCASESEGETQYFGPGTRLLVL.

The chain joins TRBV5-3 to TRBJ1-2, with 7 nucleotides matching TRBD1. TRBV5-3 is filed as an ORF, its function uncertain. This CDR3 comprises 17 residues. J was trimmed by 0 bases and V by 4 bases; bases with no gene match: 12. CDR3 DNA sequence: TGTGCCAGAAGCCAAGCCGGGACAGCGATTTCTAACTATGGCTACACCTTC. It encodes CARSQAGTAISNYGYTF.

The chain combines TRBV27 with TRBJ2-5; TRBD2 matches at 9 bases. V gave up 3 bases and J gave up 3 bases; unmatched junction bases: 11. In germline, CDR1 is MNHEY, CDR2 SMNVEV (reference sequence). This CDR3 has 17 residues. The CDR3 bases are TGTGCCAGCAGTTTTGTTGGTTTGCGGGGGGGAAAAGAGACCCAGTACTTC. It translates to CASSFVGLRGGKETQYF.

CDR3 in DNA: TGTGCCACCGCCGGGACTAGCGGGGGGGACTACGAGCAGTACTTC. Translated, it gives CATAGTSGGDYEQYF. The chain combines TRBV2 with TRBJ2-7; 16 positions agree with TRBD2. The ends lost 10 bases at V and 3 bases at J; junction bases unmatched: 6. The CDR3 consists of 15 residues. CDR1 is SNHLY and CDR2 is FYNNEI in the germline V gene.

This chain uses TRBV7-9 with TRBJ1-5, with a weak D call TRBD1 (5 bases). The CDR3 covers 17 residues. From germline, CDR1 is SEHNR and CDR2 FQNEAQ (reference sequence). V was pared by 5 bases and J by 0 bases, with 17 bases between. This chain's CDR3 is CASSPGTGSYSNQPQHF. The CDR3 nucleotides read TGTGCCAGCAGCCCCGGTACAGGCAGCTATAGCAATCAGCCCCAGCATTTT.

This clone was counted between two and nine times. The chain carries TRBV4-1 and TRBJ1-5; D not resolved. V was cut by 2 bases and J by 5 bases, with 7 bases left in between. Germline V gene lookup returns CDR1 MGHRA and CDR2 YSYEKL. This CDR3 comprises 13 residues. The DNA of the CDR3 is TGCGCCAGCAGCCAATCAGGTGATCAGCCCCAGCATTTT. This codes for CASSQSGDQPQHF.

This rearrangement joins TRBV15 to TRBJ2-1; perhaps TRBD2 as D (5 bases). CDR1 and CDR2 (germline): LNHNV, YYDKDF (reference sequence). The CDR3 is 13 residues long. Trimming removed 0 bases from V and 9 bases from J, with 9 bases in between. The CDR3 DNA reads as TGTGCCACCAGCAGAGAACTAGGTCTTGAGCAGTTCTTC. It is translated as CATSRELGLEQFF.